Each of the 30 T cell receptor beta chains below was sequenced from the same sample in a study of T-cell reconstitution after alpha-beta-depleted transplantation in children. TCRbeta library preparation incorporated unique molecular identifiers. TCRdb used MiXCR to reprocess the PCR reads, holding one entry per CDR3 protein. The table shows 200,000 to 250,000 distinct CDR3 sequences, with roughly 8.2% occurring only once. Material: PBMCs, mostly from graft donor cells, obtained 180 days after TCRalphabeta/CD19-depleted stem cell transplant. Every receptor here comes from a male patient aged 10 to 17 who had a stem cell transplant for acute lymphoblastic leukemia, so the T cells may come from the graft donor.

Remarks on this clonotype: It may be a read error: a sequence one base away is much more abundant. V usage is TRBV11-1 and J usage is TRBJ1-3; D is unresolved. The CDR3 runs 14 residues. Germline CDR1 is SGHAT and CDR2 is FQDESV (reference sequence). CDR3 protein: CASRRDSSGNTLYF. The CDR3 DNA follows: TGTGCCAGCAGGAGGGATTCCTCTGGAAACACCCTATATTTT.

This clonotype was counted ten times or more. V usage is TRBV5-4 and J usage is TRBJ1-2, with D tentatively TRBD1 (5 bases). The CDR3 runs to 16 residues. Trimming shortened V by 3 bases and J by 4 bases, and 19 bases separated the two germline ends. Per germline, CDR1 SGHNT and CDR2 YYREEE (reference sequence). The DNA of the CDR3 is TGTGCCAGCAGCTGGTTGGAAGGGACGGCGGGCTATGGCTACACCTTC. Encoded protein: CASSWLEGTAGYGYTF.

This clonotype was picked up many times. The gene calls are TRBV5-1 and TRBJ1-1; no definite D call. This CDR3 has 14 amino acids. With 4 bases removed from V and 3 bases from J, the gap between germline ends came to 13 bases. CDR1 is SGHRS, CDR2 YFSETQ, per germline. The CDR3 reads CASSGSTPYTEAFF. The CDR3 nucleotides read TGCGCCAGCAGCGGCTCGACACCTTACACTGAAGCTTTCTTT.

This clonotype was found many times. The CDR3 is CASSYSGVPYNEQFF. The CDR3 DNA sequence: TGTGCCAGCAGTTACTCGGGGGTCCCCTACAATGAGCAGTTCTTC. This chain links TRBV6-5 with TRBJ2-1; D is perhaps TRBD1 or TRBD2 (5 bases each). There are 15 residues in the CDR3. Germline-derived CDR1 and CDR2 are MNHEY and SVGAGI. Trimming left V 0 bases short and J 2 bases short, with 8 bases between.

In the case of this clonotype: A much larger clone sits a single nucleotide away, making a read error possible. Here the CDR3 reads CSARIPGPGSEQYF. The DNA for the CDR3 is TGCAGTGCTAGAATCCCCGGGCCAGGGAGCGAGCAGTACTTC. The rearrangement joins TRBV20-1 to TRBJ2-7; D is possibly TRBD1 or TRBD2 (5 bases each). V gave up 2 bases and J gave up 6 bases, with 17 bases separating them. The CDR3 has 14 residues. The germline V gene has CDR1 DFQATT and CDR2 SNEGSKA (reference sequence).

Ten or more counts support this clonotype. The chain employs TRBV20-1 and TRBJ2-1, with D hard to call. Trimming took 3 bases from V and 14 from J, leaving 8 bases between them. The CDR3 totals 9 residues. Germline assignment: CDR1 DFQATT and CDR2 SNEGSKA (reference sequence). The CDR3 nucleotides are TGCAGTGCTAGCAAGACGGAGTTCTTC. It specifies CSASKTEFF.

This clonotype occurred many times. This sequence joins TRBV20-1 and TRBJ2-7; 9 bases are shared with TRBD2. Germline values: CDR1 DFQATT, CDR2 SNEGSKA (reference sequence). With V trimmed by 1 base and J by 5 bases, 6 bases remained unmatched. CDR3 length: 14 amino acids. The CDR3 protein is CSARVVAGDHEQYF. For the CDR3, the DNA is TGCAGTGCTAGAGTGGTAGCGGGAGACCACGAGCAGTACTTC.

This clonotype was seen repeatedly, ten times or more. This chain connects TRBV5-1 to TRBJ1-5; D remains ambiguous. The CDR3 loop spans 15 amino acids. The germline CDR1 and CDR2 sequences are SGHRS and YFSETQ. The V end was cut by 4 bases, the J end by 2 bases, with 13 bases between. CDR3 loop: CASSALGLGNQPQHF. The CDR3 DNA reads TGCGCCAGCAGCGCCTTGGGGTTAGGCAATCAGCCCCAGCATTTT.

The table lists this clonotype with many counts. This chain links TRBV12-3 or TRBV12-4 with TRBJ2-2; TRBD2 matches 10 bases. This CDR3 comprises 15 residues. J lost 7 bases, V lost 8 bases, and 10 bases had no gene match. The CDR3 reads CASQSLAGGHGELFF. In nucleotides, the CDR3 is TGTGCCAGCCAATCTTTAGCGGGAGGTCACGGGGAGCTGTTTTTT.

This clonotype has ten or more counts. The chain employs TRBV6-4 and TRBJ1-2; a possible D gene is TRBD1 (5 bases). Trimming stripped 2 bases from V and 5 bases from J, with 15 bases between. This CDR3 comprises 15 residues. The V gene's germline CDR1 is MRHNA and CDR2 SNTAGT. The CDR3 DNA follows: TGTGCCAGCAGTGACCCGGAGGAGGGGTATTATGGCTACACCTTC. Protein: CASSDPEEGYYGYTF.

This clonotype appeared many times. The rearrangement joins TRBV15 to TRBJ2-7; no clear D. The germline gives CDR1 LNHNV, CDR2 YYDKDF (reference sequence). The CDR3 has 13 residues. V was pared by 8 bases and J by 0 bases, with 11 bases between. The CDR3 reads CATGVPGSYEQYF. As DNA, the CDR3 is TGTGCCACCGGGGTCCCAGGCTCCTACGAGCAGTACTTC.

This clonotype appeared many times. The chain combines TRBV7-8 with TRBJ2-1; 8 bases agree with TRBD2. The ends lost 5 bases at V and 6 bases at J; junction bases unmatched: 9. This CDR3 comprises 15 residues. Germline CDR1 SGHVS, CDR2 FQNEAQ. This chain's CDR3 is CASSVRGVDFNEQFF. CDR3 bases: TGTGCCAGCAGCGTGCGGGGGGTTGATTTCAATGAGCAGTTCTTC.

This clonotype has a count of ten or more. The chain has TRBV7-9 and TRBJ1-1; D is perhaps TRBD1 (6 bases). The CDR3 runs to 17 residues. Germline CDR1 reads SEHNR; CDR2 reads FQNEAQ (reference sequence). The V gene lost 4 bases and the J gene lost 1 base, with 19 bases spanning the gap. CDR3: CASSCPGPGQKNTEAFF. Written as DNA, the CDR3 is TGTGCCAGCAGCTGTCCAGGTCCGGGACAAAAGAACACTGAAGCTTTCTTT.

This clonotype was counted many times. The CDR3 DNA sequence: TGTGCCAGCAGTCCTTCGAAGGCTCGGGGTAATGGCCATTTT. The encoded protein is CASSPSKARGNGHF. The chain links TRBV6-2 or TRBV6-3 to TRBJ1-5; no reliable D call. Germline-derived CDR1 and CDR2 are MNHEY and SVGEGT. The CDR3 totals 14 residues. The V gene lost 5 bases and the J gene lost 16 bases, with 24 bases spanning the gap.

This clonotype showed up many times. In DNA, the CDR3 is TGTGCCAGCAGTGTCCACAGCTACGAGCAGTACTTC. Amino acid sequence: CASSVHSYEQYF. This rearrangement joins TRBV2 to TRBJ2-7, with D uncertain. CDR1 and CDR2 from the germline V gene are SNHLY and FYNNEI. This CDR3 contains 12 residues. V lost 4 bases, J lost 3 bases, and 7 bases lay in between.

This clonotype was recorded many times. J is TRBJ1-2 and V is TRBV4-3; the D is unclear. Trimming cost V 0 bases and J 6 bases, with 11 bases left between them. The CDR3 contains 14 residues. Germline lookup yields CDR1 LGHNA and CDR2 YSLEER. CDR3 residues: CASSQDFGGDGYTF. The CDR3 DNA sequence: TGCGCCAGCAGCCAAGATTTCGGCGGGGATGGCTACACCTTC.

In this sample, this clonotype turned up many times. The chain has TRBV5-6 and TRBJ2-1; D is perhaps TRBD1 or TRBD2 (5 bases each). This CDR3 has 13 residues. Trimming took off 0 bases at V and 6 bases at J, with 7 bases between the two ends. Germline CDR1 is SGHDT and CDR2 is YYEEEE. The CDR3 DNA reads as TGTGCCAGCAGCTTGGGAGGGGTCAATGAGCAGTTCTTC. Encoded protein: CASSLGGVNEQFF.

This clonotype was observed many times. The gene calls are TRBV5-1 and TRBJ2-7; D remains unclear. The ends were cut back, 0 bases at V and 2 bases at J, with 6 bases in the middle. The CDR3 spans 13 residues. Per germline, CDR1 SGHRS and CDR2 YFSETQ. CDR3 residues: CASSLGSTYEQYF. CDR3 DNA: TGCGCCAGCAGCTTGGGCAGTACCTACGAGCAGTACTTC.

Many counts were recorded for this clonotype. V usage is TRBV12-3 or TRBV12-4 and J usage is TRBJ2-2; 9 bases line up with TRBD2. V was clipped by 7 bases and J by 7 bases; unmatched bases: 16. The CDR3 runs 17 residues. The CDR3 DNA sequence: TGTGCCAGCACCCTCGGATATAGCGGGAGAGATAGCGGGGAGCTGTTTTTT. Translated: CASTLGYSGRDSGELFF.

This clonotype was seen at least ten times. J is TRBJ2-3 and V is TRBV7-8; D call uncertain. Looked up from germline, CDR1 is SGHVS and CDR2 is FQNEAQ. Between the trimmed V and J ends, which lost 6 bases and 2 bases, there was a span of 15 bases. The CDR3 has 15 residues. The chain's CDR3 is CASSPAGWDTDTQYF. In nucleotides, the CDR3 is TGTGCCAGCAGTCCTGCCGGGTGGGACACAGATACGCAGTATTTT.

A remark on this clonotype: This clone may be a read error of a much larger clone one base away. The chain recombines TRBV20-1 with TRBJ1-2; D gene ambiguous. Germline CDR1 reads DFQATT; CDR2 reads SNEGSKA (reference sequence). V gave up 4 bases and J gave up 8 bases, with 8 bases separating them. The CDR3 consists of 10 residues. For the CDR3, the DNA is TGCAGTGCTATCGGTGGAGGCTACACCTTC. This sequence encodes CSAIGGGYTF.

Many counts were recorded for this clonotype. The genes are TRBV29-1 and TRBJ2-3; D may correspond to TRBD1 or TRBD2 (5 bases each). From germline, CDR1 is SQVTM and CDR2 ANQGSEA. The CDR3 extends over 12 amino acids. Trimming removed 3 bases at V and 5 bases at J, with 9 bases between. The CDR3, as DNA: TGCAGCGTTGATTGGGGGAAAGATACGCAGTATTTT. Its protein product is CSVDWGKDTQYF.

This clonotype appeared many times. This chain joins TRBV20-1 and TRBJ1-2, with 7 positions matching TRBD1. Looked up from germline, CDR1 is DFQATT and CDR2 is SNEGSKA (reference sequence). V lost 0 bases, J lost 6 bases, and 13 bases stayed unmatched. CDR3 length: 16 amino acids. The CDR3 loop reads CSAREQHRGRIDGYTF. The CDR3 DNA sequence: TGCAGTGCTAGAGAACAACACAGGGGTCGGATAGATGGCTACACCTTC.

V and J are TRBV11-3 and TRBJ2-1; D is ambiguous. Trimming removed 2 bases from V and 8 bases from J, with 10 bases in between. Germline V lookup: CDR1 SGHNT, CDR2 YENEEA. CDR3 length: 13 amino acids. CDR3 in amino acids: CASSLPSSHEQFF. Written as DNA, the CDR3 is TGTGCCAGCAGCTTACCCTCGTCCCATGAGCAGTTCTTC.

This clonotype was seen more than once but under ten times. The V gene is TRBV5-1, the J gene TRBJ1-2; a weak D match, TRBD1 (5 bases). V lost 1 base to trimming and J lost 1 base, with 17 bases between them. Looked up from germline, CDR1 is SGHRS and CDR2 is YFSETQ. There are 17 residues in the CDR3. The chain's CDR3 is CASSLSAAYGGNYGYTF. CDR3 sequence (DNA): TGCGCCAGCAGCTTGTCGGCAGCCTATGGGGGTAACTATGGCTACACCTTC.

Worth noting for this clonotype: A much larger clone sits a single nucleotide away, making a read error possible. The CDR3 bases are TGTGCCAGCCTTATTCCTTGGGGGTCCGGACAGCCCCAGCATTTT. Translation: CASLIPWGSGQPQHF. The chain links TRBV28 to TRBJ1-5; weak D call: TRBD1 (5 bases). This CDR3 has 15 residues. Trimming pared 8 bases from V and 7 bases from J, leaving 21 bases between. Germline V gene sequence: CDR1 MDHEN, CDR2 SYDVKM.

This clonotype was recorded at least ten times. The chain couples TRBV7-9 to TRBJ2-5, with D tentatively TRBD1 (6 bases). CDR1 and CDR2 from the germline V gene are SEHNR and FQNEAQ (reference sequence). Deletions cut 6 bases from V and 4 bases from J, with 15 bases between. The CDR3 totals 14 residues. For the CDR3, the DNA is TGTGCCAGCAGGCATGCCCAGGGGCGAGAGACCCAGTACTTC. It codes for CASRHAQGRETQYF.

This clonotype was observed at least ten times. This rearrangement joins TRBV2 to TRBJ2-7; TRBD1 is a possible D gene (5 bases). The V and J ends lost 6 bases and 7 bases respectively, with 13 bases between them. CDR1 is SNHLY and CDR2 is FYNNEI in the germline V gene. The CDR3 spans 12 residues. The CDR3 sequence: CASSVGVGEQYF. The CDR3 region has the DNA TGTGCCAGCAGCGTAGGGGTCGGAGAGCAGTACTTC.

About this clonotype itself: One base away lies a much larger clone, so this may be a sequencing read error. The chain recombines TRBV12-3 or TRBV12-4 with TRBJ2-4, with D perhaps matching TRBD2 (7 bases). The CDR3 loop spans 19 amino acids. CDR3 in amino acids: CTSSLGGPGRPGAKNIQYF. DNA for the CDR3: TGTACCAGCAGTTTGGGGGGGCCGGGGAGGCCCGGGGCCAAAAACATTCAGTACTTC.

This clonotype was detected ten times or more. The chain employs TRBV27 and TRBJ1-6; 7 bases are a match to TRBD1. Per germline, CDR1 MNHEY and CDR2 SMNVEV (reference sequence). The CDR3 length is 19 residues. Trimming cost V 4 bases and J 0 bases; bases outside gene matches: 12. The CDR3 sequence: CASSSLQGVPSSYNSPLHF. The CDR3 nucleotides are TGTGCCAGCAGTTCCCTCCAGGGGGTCCCGAGCTCCTATAATTCACCCCTCCACTTT.